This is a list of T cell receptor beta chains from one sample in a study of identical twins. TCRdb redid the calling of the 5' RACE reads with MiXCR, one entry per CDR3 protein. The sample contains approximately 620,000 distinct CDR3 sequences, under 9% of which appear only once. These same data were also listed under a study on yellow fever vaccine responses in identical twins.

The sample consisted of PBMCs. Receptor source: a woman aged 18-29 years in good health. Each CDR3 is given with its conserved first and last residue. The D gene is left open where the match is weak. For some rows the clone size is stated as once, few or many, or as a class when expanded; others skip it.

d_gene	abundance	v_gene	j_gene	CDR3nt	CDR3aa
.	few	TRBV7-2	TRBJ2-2	TGTGCCAGCAGCTTAGACCCCCCGGGGGCGAGCGGGGAGCTGTTTTTT	CASSLDPPGASGELFF
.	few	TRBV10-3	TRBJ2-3	TGTGCCATCAGTGCGGTCCGCACAGATACGCAGTATTTT	CAISAVRTDTQYF
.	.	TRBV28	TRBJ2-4	TGTGCCAGCAGTACCCGCACCCAGGGACTTGCCAAAAACATTCAGTACTTC	CASSTRTQGLAKNIQYF
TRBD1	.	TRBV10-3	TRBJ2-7	TGTGCCATCAGTGACCGGGACAGGGAGTACGAGCAGTACTTC	CAISDRDREYEQYF
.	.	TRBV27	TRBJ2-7	TGTGCCAGCAGACAACCGATCGGGGGTGGAACCGAGCAGTACTTC	CASRQPIGGGTEQYF
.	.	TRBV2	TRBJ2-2	TGTGCCAGCAGTGAAGAACCGGAGGGCACCGGGGAGCTGTTTTTT	CASSEEPEGTGELFF
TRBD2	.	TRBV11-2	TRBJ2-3	TGTGCCAGCAGCTTAGGTTGGACTAGCGGGAGTTTGCCAGATACGCAGTATTTT	CASSLGWTSGSLPDTQYF
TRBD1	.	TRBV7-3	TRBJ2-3	TGTGCCAGCAGCTTGACTACAGGGGGCGCAGATACGCAGTATTTT	CASSLTTGGADTQYF
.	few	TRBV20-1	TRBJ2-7	TGCAGTGCTCAGGGGTTTGGGGCCTACGAGCAGTACTTC	CSAQGFGAYEQYF
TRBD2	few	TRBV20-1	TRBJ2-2	TGCAGTGCTAGAGATCCCAGGACTAGCGGGAGAATCACCGGGGAGCTGTTTTTT	CSARDPRTSGRITGELFF
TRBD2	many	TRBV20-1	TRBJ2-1	TGCATGGGGACTAGGGATACCCACAATGAGCAGTTCTTC	CMGTRDTHNEQFF
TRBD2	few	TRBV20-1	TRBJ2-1	TGCAGTGCTCTCCCGGGACTATCTAGCTCCTACAATGAGCAGTTCTTC	CSALPGLSSSYNEQFF
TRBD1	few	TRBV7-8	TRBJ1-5	TGTGCCAGCAGCTTAGCGGGACAGGGAAATCAGCCCCAGCATTTT	CASSLAGQGNQPQHF
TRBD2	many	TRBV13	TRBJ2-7	TGTGCCAGCAGCTTTAGCGGGAGGCGTTTATACGAGCAGTACTTC	CASSFSGRRLYEQYF
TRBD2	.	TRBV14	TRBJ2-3	TGTGCCAGCAGCCCTTGGGCGGGAGCGGAGGGCACAGATACGCAGTATTTT	CASSPWAGAEGTDTQYF
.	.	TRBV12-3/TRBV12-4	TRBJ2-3	TGTGCCAGCAGTTTAAGGGGTCTACAAGACACAGATACGCAGTATTTT	CASSLRGLQDTDTQYF
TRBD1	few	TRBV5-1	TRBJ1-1	TGCGCCAGCAGCTTGGGGGACAGGGGGCCCACTGAAGCTTTCTTT	CASSLGDRGPTEAFF
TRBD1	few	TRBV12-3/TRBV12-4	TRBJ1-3	TGTGCCAGCAGCCGGGACAGGGGGGACACCATATATTTT	CASSRDRGDTIYF
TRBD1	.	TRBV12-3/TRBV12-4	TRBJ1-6	TGTGCCAGCAGTCCCACAGGGGGCGCACCCAATTCACCCCTCCACTTT	CASSPTGGAPNSPLHF
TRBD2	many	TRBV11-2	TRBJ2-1	TGTGCCAGCAGCTTAGTGGTTAGCGGGGGTTACAATGAGCAGTTCTTC	CASSLVVSGGYNEQFF
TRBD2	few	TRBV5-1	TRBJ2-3	TGCGCCAGCAGCGCGGGACTAGCGGGGGGCCGCAGCACAGATACGCAGTATTTT	CASSAGLAGGRSTDTQYF
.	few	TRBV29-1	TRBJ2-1	TGCAGCGTTGAAAGACCGGGACTCAGGAGCTCCTACAATGAGCAGTTCTTC	CSVERPGLRSSYNEQFF
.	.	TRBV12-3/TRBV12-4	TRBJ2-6	TGTGCCAGCACCCAAAATTCGGCCTCTGGGGCCAACGTCCTGACTTTC	CASTQNSASGANVLTF
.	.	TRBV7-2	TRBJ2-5	TGTGCCAGCAGCTTAGGGGGACCGGCGGAGACCCAGTACTTC	CASSLGGPAETQYF
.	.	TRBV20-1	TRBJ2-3	TGCAGTGCCGATGGGACGCGCACAGATACGCAGTATTTT	CSADGTRTDTQYF
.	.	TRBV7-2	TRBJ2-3	TGTGCCAGCAGCCCCTTGGAATTGCGGCAGTATTTT	CASSPLELRQYF
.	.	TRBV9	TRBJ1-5	TGTGCCAGCAGCGTAGGGGCAGGTCTTAATCAGCCCCAGCATTTT	CASSVGAGLNQPQHF
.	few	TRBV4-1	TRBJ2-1	TGCGCCAGCACCCAGGTGGATGGGTCCTACAATGAGCAGTTCTTC	CASTQVDGSYNEQFF
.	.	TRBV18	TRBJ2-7	TGTGCCAGCGGCGAGGACCTGTCCTACGAGCAGTACTTC	CASGEDLSYEQYF
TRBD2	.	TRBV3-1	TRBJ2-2	TGTGCCAGCAGCCAAGAAACTATGACTAGCGGGGACAATGCGAACACTGGGGAGCTGTTTTTT	CASSQETMTSGDNANTGELFF
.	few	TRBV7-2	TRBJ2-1	TGTGCCAGCAGCTTATTGGGTGAGGGGAGCAATGAGCAGTTCTTC	CASSLLGEGSNEQFF
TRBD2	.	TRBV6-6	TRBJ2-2	TGTGCCAGCAGACTAGCGGGAGCCGGGGAGCTGTTTTTT	CASRLAGAGELFF
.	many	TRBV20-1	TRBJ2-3	TGCAGTGCTAGAGCGCGAGATACTAGCACAGATACGCAGTATTTT	CSARARDTSTDTQYF
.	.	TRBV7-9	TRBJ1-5	TGTGCCAGCAGCTTAGTTCCCGGGAATCAGCCCCAGCATTTT	CASSLVPGNQPQHF
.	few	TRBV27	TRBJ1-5	TGTGCCAGCAGTTTCGACAGGAGAAGCAATCAGCCCCAGCATTTT	CASSFDRRSNQPQHF
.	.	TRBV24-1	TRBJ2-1	TGTGCCACCAGTGCCCTCGGGACCTTTGGCTCCTACAATGAGCAGTTCTTC	CATSALGTFGSYNEQFF
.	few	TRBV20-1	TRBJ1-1	TGCAGTGTGCCCCGTGGGCTTGGCACTGAAGCCTTCTTT	CSVPRGLGTEAFF
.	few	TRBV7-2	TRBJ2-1	TGTGCCAGCAGCTTAGACCAGCGTTCTGGGAATGAGCAGTTCTTC	CASSLDQRSGNEQFF
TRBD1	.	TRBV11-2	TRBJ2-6	TGTGCCAGCAGCTGGGCCGGGACAGGGAGTAGTGGGGCCAACGTCCTGACTTTC	CASSWAGTGSSGANVLTF
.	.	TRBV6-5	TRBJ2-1	TGTGCCAGCAGTTCACCTAGCAAGGGGGGGAACAATGAGCAGTTCTTC	CASSSPSKGGNNEQFF
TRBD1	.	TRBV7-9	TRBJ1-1	TGTGCCAGCAGCTCGCAACAGGGGCTAATGAACACTGAAGCTTTCTTT	CASSSQQGLMNTEAFF
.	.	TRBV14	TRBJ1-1	TGTGCCAGCAGCCAAGATTGGGACACTGAAGCTTTCTTT	CASSQDWDTEAFF
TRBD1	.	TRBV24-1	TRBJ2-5	TGTGCCACCAGTGTGGGGGGACAGGGAGGAGAGACCCAGTACTTC	CATSVGGQGGETQYF
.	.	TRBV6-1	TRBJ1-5	TGTGCCAGCACCCCTCTTAGGGGGGATCAGCCCCAGCATTTT	CASTPLRGDQPQHF
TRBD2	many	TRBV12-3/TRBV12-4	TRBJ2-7	TGTGCCAGCAGCCAGGGACTAGCGGGAGGGCCAAGGGACGAGCAGTACTTC	CASSQGLAGGPRDEQYF
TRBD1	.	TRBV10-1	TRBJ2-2	TGCGCCAGCACCGACAGGGAAGGCGGGGAGCTGTTTTTT	CASTDREGGELFF
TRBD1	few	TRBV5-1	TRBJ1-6	TGCGCCAGCAGCTTGTTAGCGGGACAGGGAGGTCTGGCACCCCTCCACTTT	CASSLLAGQGGLAPLHF
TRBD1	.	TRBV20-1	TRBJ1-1	TGCAGTGCCCCGGGACAGGTGGACACTGAAGCTTTCTTT	CSAPGQVDTEAFF
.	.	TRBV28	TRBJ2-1	TGTGCCAGCGATCCGGGAGTCAATGAGCAGTTCTTC	CASDPGVNEQFF
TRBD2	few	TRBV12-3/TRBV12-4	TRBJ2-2	TGTGCCAGCAGTCCCCACGCGGGAGTACTCACCGGGGAGCTGTTTTTT	CASSPHAGVLTGELFF
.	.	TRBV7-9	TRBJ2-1	TGTGCCAGCAGCTTACCTCCAAGGAGCGATGAGCAGTTCTTC	CASSLPPRSDEQFF